Listed below are T cell receptor beta chains from one sample, sequenced in a study of lymphopenia after photon versus proton radiotherapy. Libraries were prepared by immunoSEQ multiplex PCR; TCRdb keeps only in-frame clonotypes and omits some of them. Of 75,000 or so clones in the sample, 80% to 90% were seen once. Sequencing was performed on peripheral blood, taken from a patient treated with proton-based radiotherapy. The source of these receptors is a man in his fifties or sixties with pancreatic cancer. The CDR3 runs from the conserved cysteine through the conserved F or W. D genes are given only for firm matches. Expanded clones are given a class, and other clones once, few, many or no size at all.

v_gene: TRBV6-1
abundance: -
j_gene: TRBJ1-5
d_gene: -
CDR3nt: TGTGCCAGCAGTGTTGGGGGGCTGAGCAATCAGCCCCAGCATTTT
CDR3aa: CASSVGGLSNQPQHF

v_gene: TRBV18
abundance: -
j_gene: TRBJ2-1
d_gene: -
CDR3nt: TGTGCCAGCTCACCACGGTCCCATGAGCAGTTCTTC
CDR3aa: CASSPRSHEQFF

v_gene: TRBV5-5
abundance: -
j_gene: TRBJ1-1
d_gene: -
CDR3nt: TGTGCCAGCAGATTTCTCTTCCTTCCCACTGAAGCTTTCTTT
CDR3aa: CASRFLFLPTEAFF

v_gene: TRBV19
abundance: -
j_gene: TRBJ1-5
d_gene: -
CDR3nt: TGTGCCAGTAGTACCCCCAAGGGAAGCGGGAGCAATCAGCCCCAGCATTTT
CDR3aa: CASSTPKGSGSNQPQHF

v_gene: TRBV7-2
abundance: -
j_gene: TRBJ2-5
d_gene: TRBD1
CDR3nt: TGTGCCAGCAGCTTACGTACCGGGCAGGGGGCTCGAGAGACCCAGTACTTC
CDR3aa: CASSLRTGQGARETQYF

v_gene: TRBV5-4
abundance: -
j_gene: TRBJ2-7
d_gene: TRBD1
CDR3nt: TGTGCCAGCAGCTCCGACAGGGTTTACGAGCAGTACTTC
CDR3aa: CASSSDRVYEQYF

v_gene: TRBV7-4
abundance: -
j_gene: TRBJ2-3
d_gene: -
CDR3nt: TGTGCCAGCAGCCCCGAAGGCCCATCCAGGGGCACAGATACGCAGTATTTT
CDR3aa: CASSPEGPSRGTDTQYF

v_gene: TRBV28
abundance: -
j_gene: TRBJ2-4
d_gene: TRBD2
CDR3nt: TGTGCCAGCAGTTTATCTAGGGATTTGTGGGGGGGCAAAAACATTCAGTACTTC
CDR3aa: CASSLSRDLWGGKNIQYF

v_gene: TRBV5-6
abundance: -
j_gene: TRBJ2-1
d_gene: TRBD1
CDR3nt: TGTGCCAGCAGCTTTAGTCCAGGGGGCCACAATGAGCAGTTCTTC
CDR3aa: CASSFSPGGHNEQFF

v_gene: TRBV7-2
abundance: -
j_gene: TRBJ2-7
d_gene: TRBD2
CDR3nt: TGTGCCAGCAGCCTAGCCGGCGGGGGGTTGACGCAGTACTTC
CDR3aa: CASSLAGGGLTQYF

v_gene: TRBV6-4
abundance: -
j_gene: TRBJ2-7
d_gene: -
CDR3nt: TGTGCCAGCAGTGACTCTCAGGGATGGTTGTACGAGCAGTACTTC
CDR3aa: CASSDSQGWLYEQYF

v_gene: TRBV18
abundance: -
j_gene: TRBJ2-7
d_gene: -
CDR3nt: TGTGCCAGCTCACCAGGTCCAGGGTCCTACGAGCAGTACTTC
CDR3aa: CASSPGPGSYEQYF

v_gene: TRBV13
abundance: -
j_gene: TRBJ2-7
d_gene: -
CDR3nt: TGTGCCAGCAGCTTAGGGGACGAGAGGTACGAGCAGTACTTC
CDR3aa: CASSLGDERYEQYF

v_gene: TRBV5-1
abundance: -
j_gene: TRBJ1-1
d_gene: -
CDR3nt: TGCGCCAGCAGCTTGGTACCAGGATCCACTGAAGCTTTCTTT
CDR3aa: CASSLVPGSTEAFF

v_gene: TRBV11-2
abundance: few
j_gene: TRBJ2-2
d_gene: TRBD2
CDR3nt: TGTGCCAGCAGCTTGGGACTAGCGGGCACCGGGGAGCTGTTTTTT
CDR3aa: CASSLGLAGTGELFF

v_gene: TRBV28
abundance: once
j_gene: TRBJ1-5
d_gene: -
CDR3nt: TGTGCCAGCAAGGATAGCAATCAGCCCCAGCATTTT
CDR3aa: CASKDSNQPQHF

v_gene: TRBV5-1
abundance: -
j_gene: TRBJ1-1
d_gene: -
CDR3nt: TGCGCCAGCAGCTTGAACGGGGGGTCGACTGAAGCTTTCTTT
CDR3aa: CASSLNGGSTEAFF

v_gene: TRBV11-2
abundance: -
j_gene: TRBJ2-2
d_gene: TRBD2
CDR3nt: TGTGCCAGCAGCGCTAGCGGGAGGTATCGGAACACCGGGGAGCTGTTTTTT
CDR3aa: CASSASGRYRNTGELFF

v_gene: TRBV5-8
abundance: -
j_gene: TRBJ2-7
d_gene: TRBD2
CDR3nt: TGTGCCAGCAGCACGACTAGCGACGAGCAGTACTTC
CDR3aa: CASSTTSDEQYF

v_gene: TRBV2
abundance: -
j_gene: TRBJ2-7
d_gene: TRBD2
CDR3nt: TGTGCCAGCTCAAGACTAGCGCTATCAGGCGAGCAGTACTTC
CDR3aa: CASSRLALSGEQYF

v_gene: TRBV4-1
abundance: -
j_gene: TRBJ2-2
d_gene: -
CDR3nt: TGCGCCAGCAGCCAAGTGGGCGGGGCGCTCCCCGGGGAGCTGTTTTTT
CDR3aa: CASSQVGGALPGELFF

v_gene: TRBV19
abundance: -
j_gene: TRBJ2-3
d_gene: TRBD2
CDR3nt: TGTGCCAGTAGTCTCCGGACTAGCGGATACCCAGATACGCAGTATTTT
CDR3aa: CASSLRTSGYPDTQYF

v_gene: TRBV28
abundance: -
j_gene: TRBJ1-1
d_gene: -
CDR3nt: TGTGCCAGCAGTTTTGTCGGGGGCAGGGGCGCTGAAGCTTTCTTT
CDR3aa: CASSFVGGRGAEAFF

v_gene: TRBV13
abundance: once
j_gene: TRBJ2-1
d_gene: TRBD1
CDR3nt: TGTGCCAGCAGCCGAACCGGGACAGACCTAAATGAGCAGTTCTTC
CDR3aa: CASSRTGTDLNEQFF

v_gene: TRBV28
abundance: -
j_gene: TRBJ2-6
d_gene: TRBD2
CDR3nt: TGTGCCGCCCGGACTAGCGGGGTCTCTGGGGCCAACGTCCTGACTTTC
CDR3aa: CAARTSGVSGANVLTF

v_gene: TRBV6-1
abundance: once
j_gene: TRBJ1-5
d_gene: TRBD1
CDR3nt: TGTGCCAGCGAAAAAAACAGGGGGCGGGGAGAGCCCCAGCATTTT
CDR3aa: CASEKNRGRGEPQHF

v_gene: TRBV11-2
abundance: -
j_gene: TRBJ2-3
d_gene: TRBD1
CDR3nt: TGTGCCAGCAGCGCAGGGACAGGGGTAAGGGCAGATACGCAGTATTTT
CDR3aa: CASSAGTGVRADTQYF

v_gene: TRBV5-1
abundance: -
j_gene: TRBJ2-2
d_gene: TRBD2
CDR3nt: TGCGCCAGCAGCTTGGTACTAGCGGACACCGGGGAGCTGTTTTTT
CDR3aa: CASSLVLADTGELFF

v_gene: TRBV18
abundance: -
j_gene: TRBJ1-1
d_gene: -
CDR3nt: TGTGCCAGCTCACCCAGAGTTACTGAAGCTTTCTTT
CDR3aa: CASSPRVTEAFF

v_gene: TRBV6-1
abundance: -
j_gene: TRBJ1-2
d_gene: -
CDR3nt: TGTGCCAGCAGTGAAGGCAGGTCCCCAATGGGCTACACCTTC
CDR3aa: CASSEGRSPMGYTF

v_gene: TRBV19
abundance: -
j_gene: TRBJ2-5
d_gene: TRBD2
CDR3nt: TGTGCCAGTAGTGTCTCTAGCGGTCGGGTGGAGACCCAGTACTTC
CDR3aa: CASSVSSGRVETQYF

v_gene: TRBV6-6
abundance: -
j_gene: TRBJ2-7
d_gene: -
CDR3nt: TGTGCCAGCAACGGCGGAATGGGGGACTCCTACGAGCAGTACTTC
CDR3aa: CASNGGMGDSYEQYF

v_gene: TRBV7-2
abundance: once
j_gene: TRBJ2-1
d_gene: -
CDR3nt: TGTGCCAGCAGTCCGATCCGGGACCCAGAAAAAGAGCAGTTCTTC
CDR3aa: CASSPIRDPEKEQFF

v_gene: TRBV28
abundance: -
j_gene: TRBJ1-1
d_gene: -
CDR3nt: TGTGCCAGCACCCTCCTTTTTTCAGGGAACACTAAAGCTTTCTTT
CDR3aa: CASTLLFSGNTKAFF

v_gene: TRBV21-1
abundance: -
j_gene: TRBJ2-5
d_gene: -
CDR3nt: TGTGCCAGCAGCCCCCAGGGTGTCCGACAAGAGACCCAGTACTTC
CDR3aa: CASSPQGVRQETQYF

v_gene: TRBV9
abundance: -
j_gene: TRBJ2-1
d_gene: TRBD2
CDR3nt: TGTGCCAGCAGCGCTTCAGCGGGAGGTGCCGCGGGTGAGCAGTTCTTC
CDR3aa: CASSASAGGAAGEQFF

v_gene: TRBV7-8
abundance: -
j_gene: TRBJ2-1
d_gene: TRBD2
CDR3nt: TGTGCCAGCAGCGCCAGCAGGCCGACCGGGACTAGCGGTTACAATGAGCAGTTCTTC
CDR3aa: CASSASRPTGTSGYNEQFF

v_gene: TRBV6-5
abundance: -
j_gene: TRBJ2-3
d_gene: -
CDR3nt: TGTGCGACTAGGCTGCCGACAGATACGCAGTATTTT
CDR3aa: CATRLPTDTQYF

v_gene: TRBV5-6
abundance: -
j_gene: TRBJ2-6
d_gene: -
CDR3nt: TGTGCCAGCAGCTGGCCTGGCGGGGTTGGGGCCAACGTCCTGACTTTC
CDR3aa: CASSWPGGVGANVLTF

v_gene: TRBV6-5
abundance: -
j_gene: TRBJ1-2
d_gene: -
CDR3nt: TGTGCCAGCAGTTACGACCAGGGGTTGGTGGATGGCTACACCTTC
CDR3aa: CASSYDQGLVDGYTF